The clone carrying this T cell receptor (beta chain) showed up just a few times. The data were obtained in a study of OX40 agonist ivuxolimab in advanced cancers. Turning to the study itself: Treatment received earlier with anti-PD-1, anti-PD-L1 or anti-CTLA-4 agents was allowed, and under 50% had some.

Any history of autoimmune disease or systemic immunosuppression disqualified patients. The data were produced by immunoSEQ multiplex PCR, yet TCRdb's version contains in-frame clones alone and is incomplete. Of 50,000 to 75,000 clones listed, about 86% are singletons. Germline CDR1 reads MDHEN; CDR2 reads SYDVKM. The ends were cut back, 6 bases at V and 7 bases at J, with 21 bases in the middle. This CDR3 is 15 amino acids long. The source of this sequence is an adult with an advanced solid tumor such as melanoma, head and neck, liver or kidney cancer. Sequences were derived from CD4+ or CD8+ T cells sorted from blood, sampled in a trial of the OX40 agonist ivuxolimab. The chain employs TRBV28 and TRBJ2-5; D is possibly TRBD1 or TRBD2 (5 bases each). CDR3 sequence (DNA): TGTGCCAGCAGCCAACGGGACGGGAAAAAGGCGACCCAGTACTTC. Translating gives CASSQRDGKKATQYF.